These 17 T cell receptor beta chains were all obtained from the same sample, sequenced in a study of T cell responses to AZD1222 COVID-19 vaccine. Here immunoSEQ multiplex PCR was the method, and the copy in TCRdb shows in-frame clones only, minus some. Of some 120,000 clones in the sample, approximately 85% were seen once. The sample here was peripheral blood, taken on day 0 of AZD1222 vaccination. These receptors all stem from an adult in good health.

This sequence joins TRBV4-1 and TRBJ1-6, with TRBD1 identical over 7 bases. Germline CDR1 is MGHRA and CDR2 is YSYEKL. Unmatched junction bases numbered 7, after V lost 4 bases and J lost 7 bases. CDR3 length equals 15 residues. The CDR3 nucleotides read TGCGCCAGCAGCCGGTCTGGACAGGCCAATTCACCCCTCCACTTT. This sequence encodes CASSRSGQANSPLHF.

The chain joins TRBV24-1 to TRBJ1-2; 7 positions match TRBD1. The CDR3 length is 17 residues. V lost 0 bases and J lost 5; bases outside the gene matches: 11. Germline CDR1 KGHDR, CDR2 SFDVKD. This CDR3 is CATSDLKPRQGIYGYTF. Written as DNA, the CDR3 is TGTGCCACCAGTGATTTGAAGCCGAGACAGGGAATTTATGGCTACACCTTC.

The rearrangement uses TRBV27 and TRBJ2-5; D is ambiguous. Germline CDR1 is MNHEY and CDR2 is SMNVEV (reference sequence). V lost 3 bases, J lost 2 bases, and 10 bases lay in between. The CDR3 is 14 amino acids. This CDR3 is CASSFRSSQETQYF. The CDR3 bases are TGTGCCAGCAGTTTTAGGTCCTCGCAAGAGACCCAGTACTTC.

The V gene is TRBV11-2, the J gene TRBJ2-7, with 7 bases lining up with TRBD1. The CDR3 has 18 amino acids. From germline, CDR1 is SGHAT and CDR2 FQNNGV. After removal of 2 bases from V and 0 bases from J, the junction contained 13 bases not matched to a gene. The CDR3 DNA sequence: TGTGCCAGCAGCTTACCCCCCCCGCGACAGGGTGCCTCCTACGAGCAGTACTTC. Its translation is CASSLPPPRQGASYEQYF.

The chain uses TRBV5-6 and TRBJ1-2, with D possibly being TRBD1 (5 bases). Trimming took 2 bases from V and 4 from J, leaving 12 bases between them. The CDR3 is 14 residues long. Germline V lookup: CDR1 SGHDT, CDR2 YYEEEE. CDR3 coding DNA: TGTGCCAGCAGCTTCGGACAACTCCTCTATGGCTACACCTTC. This encodes CASSFGQLLYGYTF.

The chain carries TRBV2 and TRBJ2-5; TRBD2 matches 8 bases. The CDR3 sequence is 18 residues long. Losses at the gene ends were 6 bases for V and 0 bases for J; bases not matched to a gene: 15. Germline V CDR1 and CDR2: SNHLY, FYNNEI. The CDR3 region has the DNA TGTGCCAGCAGGGGGTGGTCCGGGACTAGTGGTGACCAAGAGACCCAGTACTTC. It is translated as CASRGWSGTSGDQETQYF.

This chain joins TRBV11-3 and TRBJ2-3, with 7 bases identical to TRBD2. The CDR3 spans 16 residues. V lost 0 bases, J lost 5 bases, and 8 bases stayed unmatched. CDR1 is SGHNT, CDR2 YENEEA, per germline. The CDR3 DNA follows: TGTGCCAGCAGCTTAGATGGGCGGGAGAGGCGAGATACGCAGTATTTT. Protein product: CASSLDGRERRDTQYF.

The V and J genes are TRBV2 and TRBJ2-3, with 11 bases lining up with TRBD2. The junction had 7 bases not matched to a gene; V was cut back by 3 bases and J by 2 bases. This CDR3 spans 17 amino acids. CDR1 SNHLY and CDR2 FYNNEI come from the germline V gene. The CDR3: CASSDPGTSGNTDTQYF. In DNA form, the CDR3 reads TGTGCCAGCAGTGACCCCGGGACTAGCGGCAACACAGATACGCAGTATTTT.

In its sample, this clone was seen once. The chain couples TRBV6-5 to TRBJ1-1, with TRBD1 identical over 7 bases. Trimming at V came to 4 bases and at J to 4 bases, leaving 9 bases not matched to a gene. In germline, CDR1 is MNHEY, CDR2 SVGAGI. The CDR3 runs 15 residues. In DNA form, the CDR3 reads TGTGCCAGCAGTTCGCCCGACAGGGTCGTCACTGAAGCTTTCTTT. Its protein is CASSSPDRVVTEAFF.

This rearrangement joins TRBV25-1 to TRBJ2-1, with D hard to call. CDR3 length: 15 residues. V was trimmed by 6 bases and J by 3 bases, leaving 15 bases between them. CDR1 MGHDK and CDR2 SYGVNS come from the germline V gene. In nucleotides, the CDR3 is TGTGCCAGCAGACGACGTTTCGGAATCTACAATGAGCAGTTCTTC. Translated, it gives CASRRRFGIYNEQFF.

This clone showed up just a few times. The V call is TRBV30, the J call TRBJ1-2; TRBD1 matches at 9 bases. The V gene's germline CDR1 is GTSNPN and CDR2 SVGIG (reference sequence). The CDR3 consists of 13 residues. V dropped 8 bases and J dropped 6; count of bases not matched to a gene: 10. CDR3 sequence reads: CAVDRGIGNGYTF. Here the CDR3 DNA reads TGTGCCGTGGACAGGGGAATAGGGAATGGCTACACCTTC.

This chain uses TRBV6-5 with TRBJ1-3; TRBD1 might be the D (5 bases). V dropped 5 bases and J dropped 0 bases, with 11 bases sitting between them. Per the germline V gene, CDR1 is MNHEY and CDR2 is SVGAGI. This CDR3 contains 15 residues. CDR3 sequence reads: CASSLGAFSGNTIYF. The CDR3 region has the DNA TGTGCCAGCAGTCTAGGGGCGTTCTCTGGAAACACCATATATTTT.

The V and J genes are TRBV5-4 and TRBJ2-1, with 11 bases identical to TRBD1. The trim removed 4 bases at V and 4 bases at J, leaving 10 bases unmatched. The germline gives CDR1 SGHNT, CDR2 YYREEE (reference sequence). This CDR3 is 17 amino acids long. CDR3 loop: CASSNTLGTGGYNEQFF. The CDR3, as DNA: TGTGCCAGCAGCAACACCTTAGGGACAGGGGGTTACAATGAGCAGTTCTTC. Together with reference TRBV5-4 and TRBJ2-1, the CDR3 gives the full variable domain: ETGVTQSPTHLIKTRGQQVTLRCSSQSGHNTVSWYQQALGQGPQFIFQYYREEENGRGNFPPRFSGLQFPNYSSELNVNALELDDSALYLCASSNTLGTGGYNEQFFGPGTRLTVL.

This clone was detected once. This chain uses TRBV9 with TRBJ1-2; tentative D call: TRBD1 (6 bases). CDR3 length equals 13 residues. Trimming took 3 bases from V and 3 from J, leaving 9 bases between them. Germline assignment: CDR1 SGDLS and CDR2 YYNGEE. Written as DNA, the CDR3 is TGTGCCAGCAGCGCGAACAGGGACTATGGCTACACCTTC. Protein: CASSANRDYGYTF.

The V gene is TRBV6-5, the J gene TRBJ1-1, with D unclear. CDR3 length: 11 residues. V was pared by 6 bases and J by 10 bases, with 12 bases between. Germline assignment: CDR1 MNHEY and CDR2 SVGAGI. The CDR3: CASSWRVGAFF. DNA of the CDR3: TGTGCCAGCAGCTGGCGGGTTGGAGCTTTCTTT.

This clone was seen only once. V usage is TRBV29-1 and J usage is TRBJ1-2; the D gene is possibly TRBD1 (5 bases). V was pared by 7 bases and J by 7 bases, with 16 bases between. The germline V gene has CDR1 SQVTM and CDR2 ANQGSEA. CDR3 length: 12 amino acids. The CDR3 nucleotides are TGCAGCGCCGTACGCGGGGGGAGTGGCTACACCTTC. Amino acids: CSAVRGGSGYTF. The whole variable domain, filled in from reference TRBV29-1 and TRBJ1-2, reads SAVISQKPSRDICQRGTSLTIQCQVDSQVTMMFWYRQQPGQSLTLIATANQGSEATYESGFVIDKFPISRPNLTFSTLTVSNMSPEDSSIYLCSAVRGGSGYTFGSGTRLTVV.

The table lists this clone with a few counts. The chain employs TRBV7-8 and TRBJ1-2, with 12 bases that match TRBD1. Germline lookup yields CDR1 SGHVS and CDR2 FQNEAQ. The CDR3 length is 16 residues. The ends lost 1 base at V and 3 bases at J; junction bases unmatched: 3. CDR3 in DNA: TGTGCCAGCAGCTTAGGGGGGACAGGGGGCTACTATGGCTACACCTTC. Protein sequence: CASSLGGTGGYYGYTF.